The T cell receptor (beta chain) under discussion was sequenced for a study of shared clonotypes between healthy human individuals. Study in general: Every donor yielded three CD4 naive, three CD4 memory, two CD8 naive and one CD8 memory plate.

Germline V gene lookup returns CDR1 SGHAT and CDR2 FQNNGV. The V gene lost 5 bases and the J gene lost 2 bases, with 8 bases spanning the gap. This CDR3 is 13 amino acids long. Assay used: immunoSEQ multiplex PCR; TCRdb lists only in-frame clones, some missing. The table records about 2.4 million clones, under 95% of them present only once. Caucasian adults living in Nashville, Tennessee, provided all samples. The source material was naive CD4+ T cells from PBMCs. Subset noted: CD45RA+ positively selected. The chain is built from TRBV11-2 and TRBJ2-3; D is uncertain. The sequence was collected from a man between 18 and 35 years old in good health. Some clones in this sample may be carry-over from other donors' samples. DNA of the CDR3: TGTGCCAGCAGCACGGGTCACACAGATACGCAGTATTTT. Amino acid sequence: CASSTGHTDTQYF.